The 3 T cell receptor beta chains given below trace back to one sample, sequenced in a study of PD-1 blockade in mismatch repair-deficient tumors. The assay was immunoSEQ multiplex PCR, and TCRdb's table has in-frame clones only and misses some. The sample yields around 37,000 clones, over 80% seen once. The source material was PBMCs, sampled about 38 weeks after starting pembrolizumab. The receptors shown here come from an adult with mismatch repair-deficient cancer.

As to this clone: Other nucleotide sequences in the sample specify the same CDR3. The chain's CDR3 is CASSLVGGNEQFF. CDR3 bases: TGCGCCAGCAGCCTCGTCGGGGGCAATGAGCAGTTCTTC. The J gene is TRBJ2-1, the V gene TRBV5-1; the D gene is possibly TRBD2 (6 bases). V shed 4 bases and J shed 6 bases, with 11 bases lying between them. Germline CDR1 is SGHRS and CDR2 is YFSETQ. The CDR3 is 13 residues long.

This chain links TRBV27 with TRBJ2-3; D may be TRBD1 (6 bases). Germline-derived CDR1 and CDR2 are MNHEY and SMNVEV (reference sequence). With 2 bases removed from V and 1 base from J, the gap between germline ends came to 10 bases. The CDR3 has 15 amino acids. The CDR3 DNA is TGTGCCAGCAGTTTAAGCTCAGGGGGCACAGATACGCAGTATTTT. This sequence encodes CASSLSSGGTDTQYF.

The V gene is TRBV5-1, the J gene TRBJ2-3, with D possibly matching TRBD2 (5 bases). V lost 4 bases and J lost 6, with 12 bases in between. This CDR3 contains 13 residues. Germline V gene lookup returns CDR1 SGHRS and CDR2 YFSETQ. CDR3 loop: CASSVRGFDTQYF. The CDR3 nucleotides are TGCGCCAGCAGCGTCCGGGGTTTTGATACGCAGTATTTT.